Included here is one TCR beta chain sequence, with context. Its antigen is unknown. The CDR3 has 14 residues. Germline V lookup: CDR1 WSHSY, CDR2 SAAADI. V lost 2 bases and J lost 5; bases outside the gene matches: 5. This specimen belongs to a study of CD8+ T cells in alopecia areata. Isolated RNA was reverse transcribed into cDNA used as the sequencing template. Clones were read by immunoSEQ multiplex PCR, and TCRdb kept only the in-frame ones, dropping some. The data show roughly 150,000 clones, with 40% to 60% seen just once and approximately 20% held by the top ten. Cell sorting on a FACSAria was used to separate CD4+ and CD8+ T cells from the PBMCs. Study observations and caveats: Normal scalp showed lower clonality than lesional scalp, especially alopecia totalis/universalis.

The material was CD8+ T cells sorted from blood, obtained at week 0. This chain uses TRBV10-2 with TRBJ1-2; 7 bases agree with TRBD1. The receptor was derived from a human donor with alopecia areata. CDR3 DNA sequence: TGCGCCAGCAGTGAGGAGGGGGCGAGGTATGGCTACACCTTC. This codes for CASSEEGARYGYTF.